Shown below are 9 T cell receptor beta chains from a single sample sequenced in a study of T-cell reconstitution after alpha-beta-depleted transplantation in children. Unique molecular identifiers were built into the TCRbeta library. TCRdb reprocessed the PCR reads with MiXCR, giving one entry per CDR3 protein. This table holds about 400,000 distinct CDR3 sequences, roughly 22% found once. The material was PBMCs from the stem cell graft donor, obtained from the stem cell graft. The receptors come from a human donor who donated a stem cell graft to a child with acute myeloid leukemia.

This chain connects TRBV28 to TRBJ2-3; no firm D call. CDR1 and CDR2 from the germline V gene are MDHEN and SYDVKM. The V and J ends lost 6 bases and 2 bases respectively, with 9 bases between them. The CDR3 loop spans 13 amino acids. The CDR3 DNA reads as TGTGCCAGCAGCCGCCCGAACACAGATACGCAGTATTTT. It encodes CASSRPNTDTQYF.

V and J are TRBV7-2 and TRBJ2-7, with D perhaps matching TRBD2 (6 bases). Deletions cut 2 bases from V and 6 bases from J, with 17 bases between. Germline loops: CDR1 SGHTA, CDR2 FQGNSA. The CDR3 extends over 15 amino acids. CDR3 in DNA: TGTGCCAGCAGCTTAAGCCGGTCGGGAGTGGCCGAGCAGTACTTC. Translation gives CASSLSRSGVAEQYF. Full variable domain (rest looked up from reference TRBV7-2 and TRBJ2-7): GAGVSQSPSNKVTEKGKDVELRCDPISGHTALYWYRQSLGQGLEFLIYFQGNSAPDKSGLPSDRFSAERTGGSVSTLTIQRTQQEDSAVYLCASSLSRSGVAEQYFGPGTRLTVT.

This clonotype counts as medium-sized (0.01 to 0.1%). The rearrangement joins TRBV12-3 or TRBV12-4 to TRBJ2-2; D is possibly TRBD2 (6 bases). The CDR3 is 13 amino acids. Trimming cost V 0 bases and J 7 bases, with 6 bases left between them. The CDR3 is CASSLAGGGELFF. CDR3 sequence (DNA): TGTGCCAGCAGTTTAGCGGGAGGCGGGGAGCTGTTTTTT.

V and J are TRBV5-1 and TRBJ2-7, with 9 bases lining up with TRBD2. Germline V gives CDR1 SGHRS, CDR2 YFSETQ. The CDR3 consists of 17 residues. J was trimmed by 4 bases and V by 1 base; bases with no gene match: 12. In DNA, the CDR3 is TGCGCCAGCAGCTTGTCCGCTAGCGGGATGGGTGTGTACGAGCAGTACTTC. Its translation is CASSLSASGMGVYEQYF.

CDR3 bases: TGTGCCAGCAGCCGAGGAAACCCGGGGCGTACTGGGGCCAACGTCCTGACTTTC. This codes for CASSRGNPGRTGANVLTF. This rearrangement joins TRBV4-2 to TRBJ2-6; either TRBD1 or TRBD2 may supply D (5 bases each). Germline V gene data show CDR1 as LGHNA and CDR2 as YNFKEQ. The CDR3 is 18 residues long. The V end lost 4 bases, the J end lost 2 bases, and 18 bases lay between the germline ends.

In its sample, this clonotype ranks as large (0.1 to 1%). V is TRBV29-1 and J is TRBJ2-7, with D perhaps given as TRBD1 or TRBD2 (5 bases each). Trimming took 1 base from V and 6 from J, leaving 10 bases between them. Germline V gene lookup returns CDR1 SQVTM and CDR2 ANQGSEA. This CDR3 contains 12 residues. This chain's CDR3 is CSVEVGEIEQYF. In DNA, the CDR3 is TGCAGCGTTGAAGTAGGGGAGATCGAGCAGTACTTC.

This clonotype was detected a few times. This chain connects TRBV20-1 to TRBJ2-5; D might be TRBD1 (6 bases). Trimming removed 3 bases at V and 4 bases at J, with 9 bases between. CDR1 is DFQATT and CDR2 is SNEGSKA in the germline V gene (reference sequence). The CDR3 loop spans 12 amino acids. CDR3 sequence: CSARLGAETQYF. In DNA form, the CDR3 reads TGCAGTGCTAGGTTGGGGGCAGAGACCCAGTACTTC.

The CDR3 sequence: CASSLKSSYEQYF. CDR3 nucleotides: TGTGCCAGCAGTTTAAAGAGCTCCTACGAGCAGTACTTC. The rearrangement joins TRBV27 to TRBJ2-7, with D uncertain. Trimming shortened V by 2 bases and J by 0 bases, and 5 bases separated the two germline ends. The CDR3 loop spans 13 amino acids. CDR1 is MNHEY, CDR2 SMNVEV, per germline (reference sequence).

This clonotype was detected a few times. The rearrangement uses TRBV20-1 and TRBJ2-5; D may be TRBD1 or TRBD2 (5 bases each). V lost 3 bases, J lost 4 bases, and 12 bases lay in between. Germline CDR1 is DFQATT and CDR2 is SNEGSKA (reference sequence). This CDR3 region has 13 residues. CDR3 amino acids: CSARIGGAETQYF. For the CDR3, the DNA is TGCAGTGCTAGGATTGGGGGAGCAGAGACCCAGTACTTC.